This T cell receptor (beta chain) was recovered during a study of graft-versus-host responses after intestinal transplantation. Study information: Recipients uniformly received anti-thymocyte globulin induction, followed by tacrolimus and steroids for roughly 3 years.

In regard to this clone: Its antigen is undetermined. One end of the junction does not line up with germline, which may come from a read error. This CDR3 is also generated by other DNA sequences in the sample.

Only in-frame clones appear in the TCRdb table, and some are missing; sequencing was by immunoSEQ multiplex PCR. The sample yields more than 80,000 clones, around four fifths seen once. Germline V lookup: CDR1 SGHTS, CDR2 YDEGEE. The CDR3 runs to 14 residues. Study observations and caveats: Graft-versus-host to host-versus-graft clonal ratios in allografts were high in patients with graft-donor T cell macrochimerism.

The source of this sequence is a human donor who received an intestinal transplant. Sequences were derived from unstimulated CD8+ T cells sorted from spleen or lymph node cells, sampled before intestinal transplant. V and J are TRBV5-8 and TRBJ2-7, with 7 bases that match TRBD2. The CDR3 DNA reads as TGCGCCAGCAGCCCGGCCTGGGGGGGATACGAGCAGTACTTC. Translated: CASSPAWGGYEQYF.